These 23 T cell receptor beta chains share one sample of origin, sequenced in a study of T cell responses to AZD1222 COVID-19 vaccine. Clones were sequenced by immunoSEQ multiplex PCR, and TCRdb holds only the in-frame ones, with some missing. The sample lists about 140,000 clones, 93% occurring once. This sample comprised peripheral blood, obtained on day 0 of AZD1222 vaccination. These TCRs come from an adult in good health.

The chain couples TRBV19 to TRBJ2-4; perhaps TRBD2 as D (6 bases). The germline V gene has CDR1 LNHDA and CDR2 SQIVND (reference sequence). CDR3 length: 15 residues. Between the trimmed V and J ends, which lost 1 base and 7 bases, there was a span of 14 bases. For the CDR3, the DNA is TGTGCCAGTAGTATAGGGACACGTGGGGGGAACATTCAGTACTTC. It is translated as CASSIGTRGGNIQYF. Complete variable domain (other parts from reference TRBV19 and TRBJ2-4): DGGITQSPKYLFRKEGQNVTLSCEQNLNHDAMYWYRQDPGQGLRLIYYSQIVNDFQKGDIAEGYSVSREKKESFPLTVTSAQKNPTAFYLCASSIGTRGGNIQYFGAGTRLSVL.

This rearrangement joins TRBV3-1 (or the pseudogene TRBV3-2) to TRBJ2-3; D possibly uses TRBD1 or TRBD2 (5 bases each). With 6 bases removed from V and 5 bases from J, the gap between germline ends came to 9 bases. The CDR3 totals 12 residues. In germline, CDR1 is LGHDT, CDR2 YNNKEL (reference sequence). Written as DNA, the CDR3 is TGTGCCAGCAGTCCGAGGGGAGATACGCAGTATTTT. Translating it yields CASSPRGDTQYF.

V and J are TRBV5-4 and TRBJ2-7; tentative D call: TRBD2 (6 bases). Germline assignment: CDR1 SGHNT and CDR2 YYREEE (reference sequence). V was cut by 3 bases and J by 2 bases, with 15 bases left in between. The CDR3 has 15 residues. CDR3 nucleotides: TGTGCCAGCAGCTCCCAACTAGCACCCCCCTACGAGCAGTACTTC. This gives the protein CASSSQLAPPYEQYF.

Comments on this clone: A junction boundary mismatches the germline segment, possibly from a read error. The genes are TRBV28 and TRBJ2-3; TRBD2 matches at 12 bases. This CDR3 is built from 14 residues. Germline loops: CDR1 MDHEN, CDR2 SYDVKM. The CDR3 is CASSLGTGTSGRTF. CDR3 nucleotide sequence: TGTGCCAGCAGTTTAGGTACGGGGACTAGCGGGCGAACTTTT.

V usage is TRBV6-4 and J usage is TRBJ2-1, with 10 positions matching TRBD2. CDR3 length: 15 residues. V shed 4 bases, J shed 5 bases, and the junction held 5 bases outside the gene matches. Germline V gene data show CDR1 as MRHNA and CDR2 as SNTAGT. In DNA, the CDR3 is TGTGCCAGCAGTGCCCTAGCGGGGGCAAACAATGAGCAGTTCTTC. As protein: CASSALAGANNEQFF.

The genes are TRBV9 and TRBJ2-3; D is undetermined. CDR3 length equals 13 residues. CDR1 and CDR2 from the germline V gene are SGDLS and YYNGEE. Trimming removed 4 bases from V and 2 bases from J, with 8 bases in between. The CDR3 region has the DNA TGTGCCAGCAGCCCTGGACCCACAGATACGCAGTATTTT. This encodes CASSPGPTDTQYF.

The CDR3 loop is CASSGRAGGGYEQYF. DNA of the CDR3: TGTGCCAGCAGCGGCCGAGCAGGTGGGGGCTACGAGCAGTACTTC. The chain links TRBV7-8 to TRBJ2-7; D may match TRBD1 or TRBD2 (5 bases each). The V gene's germline CDR1 is SGHVS and CDR2 FQNEAQ. With 5 bases removed from V and 3 bases from J, the gap between germline ends came to 17 bases. The CDR3 is 15 residues long. Together with reference TRBV7-8 and TRBJ2-7, the CDR3 gives the full variable domain: GAGVSQSPRYKVAKRGQDVALRCDPISGHVSLFWYQQALGQGPEFLTYFQNEAQLDKSGLPSDRFFAERPEGSVSTLKIQRTQQEDSAVYLCASSGRAGGGYEQYFGPGTRLTVT.

CDR3 nucleotide sequence: TGTGCCAGCAGCTTGAGGGGCAGGGGGGACAATGAGCAGTTCTTC. Amino acid sequence: CASSLRGRGDNEQFF. This chain joins TRBV5-4 and TRBJ2-1, with D possibly TRBD1 on 7 matching bases. CDR1 and CDR2 from the germline V gene are SGHNT and YYREEE (reference sequence). The CDR3 sequence is 15 residues long. V was cut by 1 base and J by 5 bases, with 13 bases left in between.

The CDR3 DNA reads TGCGCCAGCAGTCACGTGTCTTTGGGGGAGGTGAACACTGAAGCTTTCTTT. Residues: CASSHVSLGEVNTEAFF. V is TRBV23-1 and J is TRBJ1-1, with D possibly matching TRBD1 (5 bases). TRBV23-1 is an ORF for which the function is uncertain. Trimming shortened V by 3 bases and J by 0 bases, and 17 bases separated the two germline ends. The CDR3 spans 17 residues.

This clone was counted a few times. The V gene is TRBV25-1, the J gene TRBJ2-2; weak D call: TRBD2 (5 bases). V dropped 4 bases and J dropped 6 bases, with 6 bases sitting between them. This CDR3 spans 12 amino acids. Per germline, CDR1 MGHDK and CDR2 SYGVNS. This CDR3 reads CASSVSAGELFF. CDR3 DNA sequence: TGTGCCAGCAGTGTTAGCGCCGGGGAGCTGTTTTTT.

The chain links TRBV12-3 or TRBV12-4 to TRBJ1-2; no clear D. Deletions cut 3 bases from V and 8 bases from J, with 10 bases between. This CDR3 has 12 amino acids. The CDR3 region is CASSLGGIGYTF. The CDR3 nucleotides read TGTGCCAGCAGTTTGGGTGGTATCGGCTACACCTTC.

This chain uses TRBV19 with TRBJ1-2; the D is unclear. The CDR3 sequence is 15 residues long. Germline lookup yields CDR1 LNHDA and CDR2 SQIVND (reference sequence). Between the trimmed V and J ends, which lost 8 bases and 8 bases, there was a span of 24 bases. DNA for the CDR3: TGTGCCAGTGGGAATTACGTGGGCCACAGAGGAGGCTACACCTTC. This translates into CASGNYVGHRGGYTF.

This chain joins TRBV5-5 and TRBJ1-6, with D tentatively TRBD1 (5 bases). CDR1 and CDR2 from the germline V gene are SGHKS and YYEKEE (reference sequence). Trimming cost V 1 base and J 9 bases, with 23 bases left between them. There are 18 residues in the CDR3. CDR3 protein: CASSLSLPRDLRLSPLHF. CDR3 nucleotides: TGTGCCAGCAGCTTGAGTTTGCCTAGGGACCTCCGCCTTTCACCCCTCCACTTT.

To note about this clone: Other DNA variants within this sample encode the same CDR3. The rearrangement uses TRBV30 and TRBJ1-1, with unresolved D. Germline V CDR1 and CDR2: GTSNPN, SVGIG (reference sequence). V gave up 2 bases and J gave up 3 bases, with 7 bases separating them. The length of the CDR3 is 12 residues. CDR3 in DNA: TGTGCCTGGAGTTGGGGTGACACTGAAGCTTTCTTT. Its translation is CAWSWGDTEAFF. Full variable domain (rest looked up from reference TRBV30 and TRBJ1-1): SQTIHQWPATLVQPVGSPLSLECTVEGTSNPNLYWYRQAAGRGLQLLFYSVGIGQISSEVPQNLSASRPQDRQFILSSKKLLLSDSGFYLCAWSWGDTEAFFGQGTRLTVV.

The chain uses TRBV27 and TRBJ2-3; possible D gene TRBD2, 6 bases. Trimming left V 6 bases short and J 0 bases short, with 16 bases between. The CDR3 runs 16 residues. In germline, CDR1 is MNHEY, CDR2 SMNVEV (reference sequence). Here the CDR3 DNA reads TGTGCCAGCAGGGTCGGGGGAAGATCTAGCACAGATACGCAGTATTTT. This translates into CASRVGGRSSTDTQYF.

J is TRBJ2-5 and V is TRBV11-2; D is tentatively TRBD1 or TRBD2 (6 bases each). The CDR3 sequence is 15 residues long. V lost 0 bases and J 5 bases, leaving 13 bases between the germline ends. Germline V CDR1 and CDR2: SGHAT, FQNNGV. CDR3 DNA sequence: TGTGCCAGCAGCTTAGATGGGGGGCTAGAGGAGACCCAGTACTTC. Translated: CASSLDGGLEETQYF. The full variable domain, with the rest looked up from reference TRBV11-2 and TRBJ2-5, is EAGVAQSPRYKIIEKRQSVAFWCNPISGHATLYWYQQILGQGPKLLIQFQNNGVVDDSQLPKDRFSAERLKGVDSTLKIQPAKLEDSAVYLCASSLDGGLEETQYFGPGTRLLVL.

This chain uses TRBV6-5 with TRBJ1-2; 7 bases are a match to TRBD1. The V segment lost 6 bases and the J segment 8 bases; nucleotides outside the gene matches: 12. Germline CDR1 is MNHEY and CDR2 is SVGAGI. The CDR3 extends over 14 amino acids. The CDR3 loop is CASRLTGNQYGYTF. The DNA for the CDR3 is TGTGCCAGCAGGCTGACAGGGAATCAGTACGGCTACACCTTC.

V usage is TRBV7-8 and J usage is TRBJ2-5; no reliable D call. The CDR3 is 13 residues long. Looked up from germline, CDR1 is SGHVS and CDR2 is FQNEAQ. Trimming took 5 bases from V and 5 from J, leaving 12 bases between them. CDR3 sequence: CASSPAQGETQYF. The DNA for the CDR3 is TGTGCCAGCAGCCCAGCCCAAGGGGAGACCCAGTACTTC.

The chain combines TRBV30 with TRBJ2-5; possibly TRBD1 or TRBD2 for D (5 bases each). Between the trimmed V and J ends, which lost 2 bases and 5 bases, there was a span of 12 bases. This CDR3 region has 13 residues. In germline, CDR1 is GTSNPN, CDR2 SVGIG (reference sequence). The DNA of the CDR3 is TGTGCCTGGAGTCCTACTTGGGACGAGACCCAGTACTTC. Amino acid sequence: CAWSPTWDETQYF.

V usage is TRBV11-2 and J usage is TRBJ2-5; possibly TRBD1 for D (5 bases). CDR3 length: 20 residues. V was shortened by 0 bases and J by 0 bases, with 23 bases between the two germline ends. Germline CDR1 SGHAT, CDR2 FQNNGV. The CDR3 loop reads CASSLELSRVIHEYQETQYF. CDR3 DNA sequence: TGTGCCAGCAGCTTAGAATTGAGCAGGGTGATTCACGAGTACCAAGAGACCCAGTACTTC. Filled out from reference TRBV11-2 and TRBJ2-5, the complete variable domain reads EAGVAQSPRYKIIEKRQSVAFWCNPISGHATLYWYQQILGQGPKLLIQFQNNGVVDDSQLPKDRFSAERLKGVDSTLKIQPAKLEDSAVYLCASSLELSRVIHEYQETQYFGPGTRLLVL.

The V call is TRBV19, the J call TRBJ1-2; 8 bases line up with TRBD1. V was pared by 7 bases and J by 6 bases, with 7 bases of the junction left unmatched. Germline assignment: CDR1 LNHDA and CDR2 SQIVND (reference sequence). This CDR3 spans 13 amino acids. The CDR3 DNA is TGTGCCAGTACATACGACAGGGGAGATGGCTACACCTTC. It specifies CASTYDRGDGYTF.

The chain uses TRBV4-2 and TRBJ2-5; D might be TRBD1 or TRBD2, each matching 5 bases. This CDR3 is 17 amino acids long. Trimming shortened V by 0 bases and J by 7 bases, and 21 bases separated the two germline ends. Germline CDR1 reads LGHNA; CDR2 reads YNFKEQ. The DNA of the CDR3 is TGTGCCAGCAGCCAAGATTGGGCCAGCCAAATTGGGGGGACCCAGTACTTC. Its protein is CASSQDWASQIGGTQYF.

This chain connects TRBV6-1 to TRBJ1-2; D gene uncertain. Germline CDR1 is MNHNS and CDR2 is SASEGT. The germline V and J ends were trimmed by 2 bases and 0 bases, with 13 bases remaining between them. The CDR3 covers 16 residues. The CDR3 loop reads CASSEIRTSSNYGYTF. The CDR3 DNA sequence: TGTGCCAGCAGTGAAATCCGGACTTCGTCTAACTATGGCTACACCTTC.